This T cell receptor (delta chain) was recorded in a study of delta chains in infants with herpesvirus infections listed by TCRdb under 2023. Study-wide context: To characterize gammadelta T cell responses to primary cytomegalovirus (CMV) infection, researchers prospectively followed a birth cohort of Ugandan infants starting at birth. By approximate age, the infant blood samples fell into groups of 1.5, 4, 8 and 12 months. Belgian fetal and cord blood gammadelta TCR data that had been published previously were included solely for comparison and were not produced in this cohort. gammadelta TCRs were sequenced from PBMC of about 19 CMV-infected infants (one congenitally infected) and 8 CMV-uninfected infants with enough sample available. A public fetal Vdelta1/Vgamma8 gammadelta TCR clonotype was searched for in infants infected with CMV after birth. On the study overall, not on this receptor specifically: The public clonotype was detected only at the first time point after infection and was not found in uninfected infants or in infants infected after 120 days. The frequency of the public clonotype among Vdelta1 cells appeared to be inversely correlated with age at infection and fell quickly, apparently not lasting beyond approximately eight weeks. Of some 19 CMV-infected infants, several carried the public Vdelta1 clonotype: the congenitally infected infant plus three who were infected postnatally before 120 days of age. In CMV-uninfected infants, the public clonotype might still exist at levels below the detection limit. The authors acknowledged a small sample size and a lack of race- or environment-matched controls, because almost all Ugandans acquire CMV before adulthood.

Receptor amplification or capture employed RT-PCR. PBMC RNA was reverse transcribed with SuperScript II using gamma-chain- and delta-chain-specific primers to generate TCR cDNA. cDNA was purified with AMPure XP beads, amplified, and indexed with Illumina adapters using the Nextera XT Index Kit. Sequencing of the gammadelta TCR libraries was done on an Illumina MiSeq using a V2 300-cycle kit. Per the original workflow: Using MiXCR v2.1.12, CDR3 sequences were assembled, and reads were mapped onto D, J and V genes obtained from GenBank. VDJtools v1.2.1 was used to carry out repertoire analyses of the CDR3 clonotypes. After TCRdb called clones again from the public reads with CATT, rows with identical DNA were merged. The V and J calls come from TCRdb's annotation, not from the publication. This sample holds 330 or so delta-chain clones; less than 15% were observed only once. The top ten constitute around 18% of the sample.

Pregnant women receiving prenatal care in Kampala, Uganda, were recruited, and the infants of these women were enrolled, with documentation of maternal HIV status required. Weekly visits were made to families, and infant clinical information, oral swabs and peripheral blood were collected beginning at 6 weeks of age and every 4 months thereafter. Blood was drawn into heparin tubes, and PBMC were isolated via Ficoll-Paque density gradient centrifugation and then cryopreserved. This clone is regarded as large (0.1 to 1%). Its antigen is still unknown. Base qualities are not at hand, and no much larger clone is one base apart. From cysteine to phenylalanine, the CDR3 is 18 amino acids long. The only DNA kept is the CDR3, 54 bases in frame from the first base. Unmatched junction bases come to 12, with V trimmed by 0 bases and J by 2 bases. The germline V gene sets CDR1 to TSWWSYY and CDR2 to QGS.

The rearrangement combines TRDV1 with TRDJ1; the central 7 bases match TRDD3. This specimen consisted of peripheral blood, obtained at time point 1 of longitudinal follow-up. The clonotype comes from a human donor who was a Ugandan infant, either HIV-exposed or HIV-unexposed (not recorded which). The DNA sequence reads TGTGCTCTTGGGGAACTCCCCCATGGGGGAGAAAAGACCGATAAACTCATCTTT. It translates as CALGELPHGGEKTDKLIF.